Shown below are 30 T cell receptor beta chains from a single sample sequenced in a study of CD8 T cells in ankylosing spondylitis. TCRdb re-derived calls from the 5' RACE reads in MiXCR, one entry per CDR3 protein. The repertoire consists of 130,000 to 150,000 distinct CDR3 sequences, with roughly 8.8% occurring once and the leading ten covering about 7.1%. Sequences were obtained from synovial fluid, either unsorted or a sorted T cell fraction (not recorded which). The source is a male donor with ankylosing spondylitis.

This rearrangement joins TRBV19 to TRBJ2-1; the D gene could be TRBD1 or TRBD2 (5 bases each). V shed 4 bases and J shed 0 bases, with 10 bases lying between them. Germline V gene sequence: CDR1 LNHDA, CDR2 SQIVND (reference sequence). This CDR3 is built from 15 residues. CDR3 sequence: CASSTGAYSYNEQFF. The CDR3 nucleotides read TGTGCCAGTAGTACCGGGGCTTACTCCTACAATGAGCAGTTCTTC.

Remarks on this clonotype: A much larger clone lies one base from this, so it may be a read error. The rearrangement joins TRBV12-3 or TRBV12-4 to TRBJ1-2; D is unclear. CDR3 length: 12 amino acids. Trimming removed 3 bases from V and 8 bases from J, with 10 bases in between. The CDR3: CASSFIRSGYTF. The CDR3 DNA reads as TGTGCCAGCAGTTTCATCAGGTCCGGCTACACCTTC.

This chain joins TRBV19 and TRBJ1-1, with D uncertain. V shed 6 bases and J shed 6 bases, with 14 bases lying between them. CDR1 is LNHDA, CDR2 SQIVND, per germline (reference sequence). CDR3 size: 13 residues. The CDR3 bases are TGTGCCAGTAGAGGACGCCGATCGGCTGAAGCTTTCTTT. Translation gives CASRGRRSAEAFF.

This clonotype was counted ten times or more. V is TRBV30 and J is TRBJ1-4; D call uncertain. The CDR3 totals 12 residues. CDR1 and CDR2 (germline): GTSNPN, SVGIG (reference sequence). Deletions cut 0 bases from V and 7 bases from J, with 6 bases between. CDR3 sequence reads: CAWSVRSEKLFF. DNA for the CDR3: TGTGCCTGGAGTGTACGGAGTGAAAAACTGTTTTTT.

This clonotype showed up just a few times. This chain joins TRBV18 and TRBJ2-7; D possibly corresponds to TRBD1 (5 bases). Germline lookup yields CDR1 KGHSH and CDR2 LQKENI. V was cut by 3 bases and J by 2 bases, with 11 bases left in between. The CDR3 is 14 amino acids. For the CDR3, the DNA is TGTGCCAGCTCACCTAGGACGGACACCTACGAGCAGTACTTC. It translates to CASSPRTDTYEQYF.

This clonotype was seen repeatedly, ten times or more. This sequence joins TRBV7-2 and TRBJ2-1; D unclear. The CDR3 length is 15 residues. With 2 bases removed from V and 5 bases from J, the gap between germline ends came to 13 bases. Germline CDR1 SGHTA, CDR2 FQGNSA. CDR3 in DNA: TGTGCCAGCAGCTTATTTTCAGGTCCTGACAATGAGCAGTTCTTC. Residues: CASSLFSGPDNEQFF.

This clonotype was detected many times. The chain's CDR3 is CSVEDRGTGYTF. The CDR3 DNA sequence: TGCAGCGTTGAAGACAGGGGGACCGGCTACACCTTC. The chain recombines TRBV29-1 with TRBJ1-2; 7 bases align to TRBD1. Per the germline V gene, CDR1 is SQVTM and CDR2 is ANQGSEA. The CDR3 is 12 amino acids. V lost 0 bases and J lost 8; bases outside the gene matches: 3.

At least ten counts were recorded for this clonotype. The V call is TRBV20-1, the J call TRBJ2-1, with TRBD2 matching over 10 bases. CDR3 size: 16 residues. The V gene's germline CDR1 is DFQATT and CDR2 SNEGSKA (reference sequence). After removal of 5 bases from V and 6 bases from J, the junction contained 13 bases not matched to a gene. CDR3 DNA: TGCAGTGCTCAGCTAGCGGGAGAAAGGTACCTCAATGAGCAGTTCTTC. This gives the protein CSAQLAGERYLNEQFF.

The chain links TRBV7-9 to TRBJ2-7; D is unclear. The V and J ends lost 1 base and 3 bases respectively, with 13 bases between them. This CDR3 spans 15 amino acids. Germline V gene lookup returns CDR1 SEHNR and CDR2 FQNEAQ (reference sequence). For the CDR3, the DNA is TGTGCCAGCAGCTTAGATGAAGTAATCGTCTACGAGCAGTACTTC. This encodes CASSLDEVIVYEQYF.

This rearrangement joins TRBV9 to TRBJ1-1, with D unclear. Germline V gives CDR1 SGDLS, CDR2 YYNGEE. The V and J ends lost 4 bases and 4 bases respectively, with 17 bases between them. This CDR3 region has 15 residues. The CDR3 bases are TGTGCCAGCAGCCCCCGTGGGCAACGCGGCACTGAAGCTTTCTTT. It specifies CASSPRGQRGTEAFF. The full variable domain, rest sourced from reference TRBV9 and TRBJ1-1, is DSGVTQTPKHLITATGQRVTLRCSPRSGDLSVYWYQQSLDQGLQFLIQYYNGEERAKGNILERFSAQQFPDLHSELNLSSLELGDSALYFCASSPRGQRGTEAFFGQGTRLTVV.

This clonotype was picked up many times. The rearrangement uses TRBV20-1 and TRBJ1-2; no definite D call. The CDR3 covers 13 residues. Per the germline V gene, CDR1 is DFQATT and CDR2 is SNEGSKA (reference sequence). V dropped 6 bases and J dropped 1 base, with 12 bases sitting between them. The CDR3 bases are TGCAGTGCCCTTGGACCGCTTAACTATGGCTACACCTTC. Translating gives CSALGPLNYGYTF.

This clonotype has a count of ten or more. The rearrangement uses TRBV29-1 and TRBJ1-2; 7 positions match TRBD1. CDR1 is SQVTM and CDR2 is ANQGSEA in the germline V gene. The V segment lost 5 bases and the J segment 6 bases; nucleotides outside the gene matches: 18. The CDR3 runs 16 residues. The CDR3 DNA reads TGCAGCGTTTTTGCAGGGAGGAGACAGGGAATTGATGGCTACACCTTC. This translates into CSVFAGRRQGIDGYTF.

This clonotype was detected a few times. The gene calls are TRBV10-3 and TRBJ1-4; no clear D. The CDR3 runs 13 residues. Germline assignment: CDR1 ENHRY and CDR2 SYGVKD. Trimming shortened V by 3 bases and J by 5 bases, and 7 bases separated the two germline ends. The CDR3 spells CAISDGMNEKLFF. Written as DNA, the CDR3 is TGTGCCATCAGTGACGGGATGAATGAAAAACTGTTTTTT.

In its sample, this clonotype was seen a few times. V and J are TRBV5-1 and TRBJ1-1, with a possible D match to TRBD1 (5 bases). This CDR3 spans 14 amino acids. V was clipped by 1 base and J by 1 base, with 8 bases between them. Germline V gene sequence: CDR1 SGHRS, CDR2 YFSETQ. The CDR3 loop is CASSLLTGNTEAFF. The CDR3 DNA reads as TGCGCCAGCAGCTTGTTAACAGGGAACACTGAAGCTTTCTTT.

V gene TRBV4-1 combines with J gene TRBJ2-3; 9 bases are shared with TRBD2. Per the germline V gene, CDR1 is MGHRA and CDR2 is YSYEKL. The CDR3 covers 18 residues. The V gene end was trimmed by 1 base and the J gene end by 5 bases; junction bases not matched to a gene: 13. The CDR3: CASSQAPWVAGEGDTQYF. The CDR3 nucleotides are TGCGCCAGCAGCCAAGCCCCGTGGGTAGCGGGAGAGGGAGATACGCAGTATTTT.

A few counts support this clonotype. The rearrangement links TRBV29-1 to TRBJ1-1, with unresolved D. This CDR3 has 14 amino acids. The V gene lost 4 bases and the J gene lost 0 bases, with 12 bases spanning the gap. Per the germline V gene, CDR1 is SQVTM and CDR2 is ANQGSEA. The DNA for the CDR3 is TGCAGCGTTGCCCGCCAGCTCATGAACACTGAAGCTTTCTTT. Amino acid sequence: CSVARQLMNTEAFF.

This clonotype was observed a handful of times. J is TRBJ2-7 and V is TRBV28; 9 bases align to TRBD1. The CDR3 covers 15 residues. Trimming took 5 bases from V and 5 from J; bases not matched to a gene: 10. Per the germline V gene, CDR1 is MDHEN and CDR2 is SYDVKM. CDR3: CASSTTGTGSDEQYF. CDR3 DNA: TGTGCCAGCAGTACGACCGGGACAGGGTCAGACGAGCAGTACTTC.

This clonotype has ten or more counts. In DNA form, the CDR3 reads TGCAGTGGCCGGAGGGGAGCCGGGGAGCTGTTTTTT. Translated, it gives CSGRRGAGELFF. The chain uses TRBV20-1 and TRBJ2-2; tentatively, D is TRBD2 (6 bases). The germline gives CDR1 DFQATT, CDR2 SNEGSKA (reference sequence). The V gene lost 7 bases and the J gene lost 6 bases, with 12 bases spanning the gap. The CDR3 consists of 12 residues.

In its sample, this clonotype was seen a few times. The V gene is TRBV7-6, the J gene TRBJ2-7; 7 nucleotides agree with TRBD2. CDR3 size: 15 residues. Losses at the gene ends were 3 bases for V and 3 bases for J; bases not matched to a gene: 8. The germline V gene encodes CDR1 SGHVS and CDR2 FNYEAQ. The CDR3 here is CASSFAGASGYEQYF. The CDR3 region has the DNA TGTGCCAGCAGCTTCGCTGGAGCTAGCGGCTACGAGCAGTACTTC.

This clonotype was seen at least ten times. The gene calls are TRBV6-2 or TRBV6-3 and TRBJ2-7, with 10 bases lining up with TRBD2. V lost 4 bases and J lost 5; bases outside the gene matches: 8. This CDR3 has 15 amino acids. Germline CDR1 and CDR2: MNHEY and SVGEGT. The CDR3 loop is CASSSPGLASHEQYF. As DNA, the CDR3 is TGTGCCAGCAGTTCTCCGGGACTAGCGAGCCACGAGCAGTACTTC.

The chain carries TRBV10-3 and TRBJ2-5; 12 positions agree with TRBD2. With V trimmed by 0 bases and J by 0 bases, 5 bases remained unmatched. The CDR3 extends over 18 amino acids. Per germline, CDR1 ENHRY and CDR2 SYGVKD. CDR3 sequence reads: CAISESGLAGFYQETQYF. The DNA of the CDR3 is TGTGCCATCAGTGAGTCGGGACTAGCGGGCTTCTACCAAGAGACCCAGTACTTC.

The rearrangement links TRBV5-1 to TRBJ1-2; D uncertain. The length of the CDR3 is 13 residues. V was shortened by 0 bases and J by 8 bases, with 11 bases between the two germline ends. The germline V gene has CDR1 SGHRS and CDR2 YFSETQ. The CDR3 coding sequence is TGCGCCAGCAGCTTGGACCGGACCACGGGCTACACCTTC. It codes for CASSLDRTTGYTF.

The chain links TRBV20-1 to TRBJ2-7; D unresolved. The CDR3 sequence is 11 residues long. Trimming left V 6 bases short and J 4 bases short, with 10 bases between. Germline V gene sequence: CDR1 DFQATT, CDR2 SNEGSKA (reference sequence). CDR3 coding DNA: TGCAGTGCGAACGGTAAATACGAGCAGTACTTC. It codes for CSANGKYEQYF.

This clonotype has a count of ten or more. This chain connects TRBV7-9 to TRBJ1-6, with D maybe TRBD1 (6 bases). Trimming left V 5 bases short and J 0 bases short, with 11 bases between. Germline lookup yields CDR1 SEHNR and CDR2 FQNEAQ (reference sequence). This CDR3 region has 16 residues. CDR3 residues: CASSQGLSSYNSPLHF. The CDR3 DNA follows: TGTGCCAGCAGCCAGGGGCTGAGCTCCTATAATTCACCCCTCCACTTT.

This clonotype was counted only a few times. The rearrangement links TRBV18 to TRBJ1-2; 9 bases align to TRBD1. This CDR3 is built from 14 residues. J gave up 6 bases and V 4 bases, and 6 bases lay outside the gene matches. The germline V gene encodes CDR1 KGHSH and CDR2 LQKENI. The CDR3 DNA sequence: TGTGCCAGCTCACTGGGACAGGGAATGGATGGCTACACCTTC. Translating it yields CASSLGQGMDGYTF.

There are many counts of this clonotype. The CDR3 DNA reads TGCGCCAGCAGTCTTTCGACCACCTACAATGAGCAGTTCTTC. Its translation is CASSLSTTYNEQFF. V gene TRBV10-2 combines with J gene TRBJ2-1; no reliable D call. V lost 5 bases and J 2 bases, leaving 10 bases between the germline ends. The germline CDR1 and CDR2 sequences are WSHSY and SAAADI. The CDR3 has 14 residues.

This clonotype was observed once. V and J are TRBV4-1 and TRBJ2-1, with 8 bases lining up with TRBD2. The trim removed 7 bases at V and 6 bases at J, leaving 11 bases unmatched. Looked up from germline, CDR1 is MGHRA and CDR2 is YSYEKL. This CDR3 has 15 residues. CDR3 residues: CASTAGGASSNEQFF. The CDR3 DNA is TGCGCCAGCACCGCCGGGGGGGCCAGTAGCAATGAGCAGTTCTTC.

The CDR3 sequence: CSAGPGLTANAFF. The DNA for the CDR3 is TGCAGTGCTGGACCGGGACTGACGGCTAATGCTTTCTTT. The V call is TRBV20-1, the J call TRBJ1-1; possibly TRBD1 for D (5 bases). The ends were cut back, 5 bases at V and 11 bases at J, with 21 bases in the middle. The CDR3 totals 13 residues. Looked up from germline, CDR1 is DFQATT and CDR2 is SNEGSKA (reference sequence).

This clonotype appeared many times. The chain has TRBV7-2 and TRBJ2-1; D is ambiguous. V was clipped by 5 bases and J by 8 bases, with 10 bases between them. The CDR3 is 12 amino acids. Germline assignment: CDR1 SGHTA and CDR2 FQGNSA. The CDR3 here is CASSPERHEQFF. The CDR3 DNA is TGTGCCAGCAGCCCCGAGAGGCATGAGCAGTTCTTC.

This clonotype was recorded at least ten times. The V call is TRBV29-1, the J call TRBJ2-3, with 7 bases aligning to TRBD2. With V trimmed by 5 bases and J by 0 bases, 5 bases remained unmatched. The CDR3 is made up of 14 amino acids. Germline CDR1 SQVTM, CDR2 ANQGSEA. CDR3 coding DNA: TGCAGCGTTCGTACTAGCGCGAGCACAGATACGCAGTATTTT. It encodes CSVRTSASTDTQYF.